A single sample is the source of the 22 T cell receptor beta chains below, sequenced in a study of CDR3 diversity in severe acne. MiXCR, run by TCRdb on the PCR reads, gives a single entry per CDR3 protein. Of about 90,000 distinct CDR3 sequences in the sample, roughly 49% are singletons; the top ten hold roughly 10%. Sequencing was done on a sample of blood. These TCRs come from a male donor with severe acne vulgaris.

This clonotype came up many times. The V call is TRBV2, the J call TRBJ2-5; tentative D call: TRBD1 (5 bases). Trimming removed 2 bases at V and 0 bases at J, with 7 bases between. CDR3 size: 14 residues. Germline V gene lookup returns CDR1 SNHLY and CDR2 FYNNEI. The CDR3 spells CASSERGNQETQYF. CDR3 DNA: TGTGCCAGCAGTGAAAGGGGAAACCAAGAGACCCAGTACTTC.

In its sample, this clonotype was seen many times. The chain uses TRBV6-1 and TRBJ1-2, with TRBD1 matching 7 bases. The CDR3 sequence is 13 residues long. Germline loops: CDR1 MNHNS, CDR2 SASEGT. Losses at the gene ends were 3 bases for V and 5 bases for J; bases not matched to a gene: 3. CDR3 nucleotides: TGTGCCAGCAGTGATGGGACAGTGTATGGCTACACCTTC. It specifies CASSDGTVYGYTF.

The V call is TRBV5-4, the J call TRBJ2-7; a possible D gene is TRBD2 (6 bases). The CDR3 has 14 amino acids. Per germline, CDR1 SGHNT and CDR2 YYREEE (reference sequence). V lost 4 bases and J lost 4, with 15 bases in between. Here the CDR3 DNA reads TGTGCCAGCAGCACGGGACTTCAAACTTACGAGCAGTACTTC. This sequence encodes CASSTGLQTYEQYF.

Points on this clonotype: Possible read error: a much larger clone is one base away. This CDR3 is missing its conserved last phenylalanine or tryptophan, likely due to a read error. The chain carries TRBV10-3 and TRBJ2-7; the D gene is possibly TRBD2 (6 bases). The CDR3 contains 13 residues. V gave up 10 bases and J gave up 0 bases, with 13 bases separating them. Germline CDR1 and CDR2: ENHRY and SYGVKD. In DNA form, the CDR3 reads TGTGCCACCGGGACTCCAGTCTCCTACGAGCAGTACCTC. Protein product: CATGTPVSYEQYL.

This clonotype was seen only a few times. The CDR3, as DNA: TGTGCCAGCAGCGCCAGGGTTGGGGCCAACGTCCTGACTTTC. Protein product: CASSARVGANVLTF. The V gene is TRBV9, the J gene TRBJ2-6; possible D gene TRBD1, 5 bases. Trimming took 3 bases from V and 3 from J, leaving 7 bases between them. This CDR3 region has 14 residues. The germline V gene encodes CDR1 SGDLS and CDR2 YYNGEE.

Remarks on this clonotype: A read error may be the cause here, since a much bigger clone is one base away. This chain links TRBV2 with TRBJ2-7; the D gene is possibly TRBD2 (6 bases). The end of the DNA is better explained by TRBJ2-5, so the J call may be wrong. CDR1 SNHLY and CDR2 FYNNEI come from the germline V gene. The CDR3 is 15 amino acids. The CDR3 sequence: CASGEDGGAGETQYF. The CDR3 DNA reads as TGTGCCAGCGGTGAAGATGGAGGGGCTGGGGAGACCCAGTACTTC.

Comment on this clonotype: Mismatch with germline at one junction end may stem from a read error. CDR3 region: CASKGRKDQHQHF. The DNA for the CDR3 is TGCGCCAGCAAGGGACGGAAAGATCAGCACCAGCATTTT. This chain connects TRBV10-2 to TRBJ1-5; D may be TRBD1 (5 bases). Germline-derived CDR1 and CDR2 are WSHSY and SAAADI. This CDR3 contains 13 residues.

The chain couples TRBV5-1 to TRBJ1-4; 10 nucleotides line up with TRBD1. This CDR3 spans 13 amino acids. Germline V gene lookup returns CDR1 SGHRS and CDR2 YFSETQ. J lost 11 bases, V lost 4 bases, and 5 bases had no gene match. The CDR3, as DNA: TGCGCCAGCAGCACGGGACAGGGGACGAAACTGTTTTTT. It yields the protein CASSTGQGTKLFF.

The rearrangement joins TRBV7-8 to TRBJ2-7; D unclear. The germline gives CDR1 SGHVS, CDR2 FQNEAQ. V lost 1 base to trimming and J lost 3 bases, with 10 bases between them. The CDR3 loop spans 14 amino acids. CDR3: CASSLGVQLYEQYF. The CDR3 region has the DNA TGTGCCAGCAGCTTAGGCGTCCAACTCTACGAGCAGTACTTC.

The genes are TRBV2 and TRBJ2-5; D gene ambiguous. The CDR3 consists of 11 residues. Trimming took 11 bases from V and 3 from J, leaving 10 bases between them. Germline CDR1 is SNHLY and CDR2 is FYNNEI. The CDR3 DNA sequence: TGTGCCGGGAACACGGAAGAGACCCAGTACTTC. Translated: CAGNTEETQYF.

The chain employs TRBV29-1 and TRBJ2-3; no reliable D call. The V and J ends lost 0 bases and 0 bases respectively, with 4 bases between them. From germline, CDR1 is SQVTM and CDR2 ANQGSEA. CDR3 length equals 13 residues. The DNA of the CDR3 is TGCAGCGTTGAAGACAGTAGCACAGATACGCAGTATTTT. Its translation is CSVEDSSTDTQYF.

The table lists this clonotype with a few counts. The gene calls are TRBV4-3 and TRBJ1-1, with D unresolved. The V gene's germline CDR1 is LGHNA and CDR2 YSLEER. The CDR3 sequence is 15 residues long. Trimming left V 0 bases short and J 0 bases short, with 8 bases between. CDR3 in amino acids: CASSQDGQVNTEAFF. Written as DNA, the CDR3 is TGCGCCAGCAGCCAAGATGGCCAGGTGAACACTGAAGCTTTCTTT.

This chain joins TRBV6-2 or TRBV6-3 and TRBJ2-1, with TRBD1 matching over 8 bases. CDR1 MNHEY and CDR2 SVGEGT come from the germline V gene. This CDR3 comprises 14 residues. Trimming removed 6 bases from V and 2 bases from J; junction bases left unmatched: 3. The CDR3 protein is CASRPDRAYNEQFF. As DNA, the CDR3 is TGTGCCAGCAGACCGGACAGGGCCTACAATGAGCAGTTCTTC.

The chain employs TRBV15 and TRBJ2-5; 7 positions match TRBD2. CDR3 length: 16 residues. Trimming cost V 3 bases and J 1 base; bases outside gene matches: 8. CDR1 and CDR2 (germline): LNHNV, YYDKDF (reference sequence). The CDR3, as DNA: TGTGCCACCAGCAGCTTAGGAGCGGGGACCCAAGAGACCCAGTACTTC. Protein sequence: CATSSLGAGTQETQYF. The full variable domain, with the rest looked up from reference TRBV15 and TRBJ2-5, is DAMVIQNPRYQVTQFGKPVTLSCSQTLNHNVMYWYQQKSSQAPKLLFHYYDKDFNNEADTPDNFQSRRPNTSFCFLDIRSPGLGDTAMYLCATSSLGAGTQETQYFGPGTRLLVL.

A single count supports this clonotype. The chain uses TRBV5-1 and TRBJ1-1; no clear D. This CDR3 spans 17 amino acids. The V end lost 4 bases, the J end lost 7 bases, and 26 bases lay between the germline ends. Germline CDR1 is SGHRS and CDR2 is YFSETQ. The CDR3 DNA sequence: TGCGCCAGCAGCCCGAGACTAGCGGGAGGGCGTTACAATGAAGCTTTCTTT. Protein: CASSPRLAGGRYNEAFF.

CDR3 nucleotide sequence: TGTGCCACCAGTGACTGGACAGGGGGCAACAATGGCTACACCTTC. Its protein is CATSDWTGGNNGYTF. The rearrangement uses TRBV24-1 and TRBJ1-2; the match to TRBD1 covers 11 bases. The CDR3 consists of 15 residues. The trim removed 4 bases at V and 6 bases at J, leaving 6 bases unmatched. Germline V lookup: CDR1 KGHDR, CDR2 SFDVKD.

This clonotype is deemed medium-sized (0.01 to 0.1%). This chain links TRBV12-3 or TRBV12-4 with TRBJ2-1, with no clear D. Deletions cut 5 bases from V and 4 bases from J, with 12 bases between. The CDR3 consists of 14 residues. Written as DNA, the CDR3 is TGTGCCAGCAGTCCGACGGGTAGATACAATGAGCAGTTCTTC. Translated, it gives CASSPTGRYNEQFF.

The sample holds a few counts of this clonotype. The chain is built from TRBV19 and TRBJ2-7, with D possibly matching TRBD2 (5 bases). The CDR3 contains 14 residues. Trimming removed 5 bases at V and 0 bases at J, with 11 bases between. Germline V gene sequence: CDR1 LNHDA, CDR2 SQIVND (reference sequence). The CDR3 DNA sequence: TGTGCCAGTAGTCCCGTCCGGGGCTCCTACGAGCAGTACTTC. This sequence encodes CASSPVRGSYEQYF.

As to this clonotype: With a much larger clone just one base away, this may be a read error. This likely comes from a read error, as the CDR3 has no conserved phenylalanine or tryptophan at its end. The rearrangement joins TRBV11-2 to TRBJ2-7, with TRBD1 matching over 9 bases. V was clipped by 6 bases and J by 3 bases; unmatched bases: 6. This CDR3 has 14 residues. CDR1 is SGHAT and CDR2 is FQNNGV in the germline V gene. The CDR3 here is CASRWTGDSYEQYS. DNA for the CDR3: TGTGCCAGCAGATGGACAGGGGATAGCTACGAGCAGTACTCC.

A remark on this clonotype: A junction end diverges from the germline sequence, so it may reflect a read error. This chain links TRBV7-8 with TRBJ2-3, with 8 bases lining up with TRBD1. The CDR3 has 16 amino acids. Germline loops: CDR1 SGHVS, CDR2 FQNEAQ. CDR3 coding DNA: TGTGCCACCAGCTTAGTTTCTGCGACAGGGGAAGCTACGCAGTATTTT. It yields the protein CATSLVSATGEATQYF.

There are many counts of this clonotype. The V gene is TRBV5-1, the J gene TRBJ1-3; D is uncertain. The germline V gene encodes CDR1 SGHRS and CDR2 YFSETQ. V shed 4 bases and J shed 3 bases, with 17 bases lying between them. The CDR3 covers 16 residues. In DNA form, the CDR3 reads TGCGCCAGCAGCCGAGGTGGCGACGGCAGTGGAAACACCATATATTTT. This translates into CASSRGGDGSGNTIYF.

V gene TRBV2 combines with J gene TRBJ1-5; 7 bases are a match to TRBD1. V dropped 3 bases and J dropped 5; count of bases not matched to a gene: 1. In germline, CDR1 is SNHLY, CDR2 FYNNEI. CDR3 length equals 13 residues. The CDR3 DNA sequence: TGTGCCAGCAGTGACCAGGGGGATCAGCCCCAGCATTTT. It specifies CASSDQGDQPQHF.